Listed here is a single T cell receptor (beta chain). Its specificity is not known. This CDR3 spans 14 amino acids. The V and J ends lost 1 base and 4 bases, in that order; junction bases with no gene match: 2. The germline V gene has CDR1 SGHVS and CDR2 FQNEAQ. The sample originates from a study of early T cells in non-severe SARS-CoV-2 infection. In the study overall: Investigators sequenced bulk RNA drawn from unsorted whole blood, and chains remained unpaired. Study-wide points: Private and CD4 specificities were missed by VDJdb matching, which favored anti-spike CD8 responses.

Attachment of unique molecular identifiers was made to individual cDNA molecules. A single record per CDR3 protein comes from TCRdb applying MiXCR to the 5' RACE reads. The sample lists 45,000 to 55,000 distinct CDR3 sequences, about 6% occurring once. Here the sequenced sample was whole blood, taken at baseline. This sequence was found in an adult who was a healthcare worker with PCR-confirmed SARS-CoV-2 infection or an uninfected control (not recorded which). The J gene is TRBJ2-3, the V gene TRBV7-8, with 7 bases that match TRBD1. CDR3 DNA: TGTGCCAGCAGCTTAGTGCAGGGGGCAGATACGCAGTATTTT. Translation: CASSLVQGADTQYF.